Listed here is a single TCR beta chain. Its antigen is still unknown. One base away there is no much larger clone; base qualities are not given. Libraries came from the immunoSEQ multiplex PCR assay. As for the original processing: A statistical classification framework was built to diagnose cytomegalovirus status from the catalog of TCR beta chain sequences. Sourced from immuneACCESS, this table was stored by TCRdb with only in-frame sequences that have V and J called. A share of the clones is absent; for the studies checked, an unresolved V gene accounts for under half, and the remainder has no known explanation. Clonal size and the V and J genes are those of that table, whereas D and trimming came from the DNA. The sample table lists 220,000 or so clones, roughly 88% of them with a count of one. The biggest ten clones account for about 14% of the sample. These data come from a study of cytomegalovirus exposure and HLA in healthy donors listed by TCRdb under 2017. About the study as a whole: A later analysis indicated that the 120 or so validation repertoires were generated on the platform also employed for the roughly 730 repertoires of the first cohort. Besides the first cohort of 500 to 700 subjects, a separate validation cohort made up of roughly 130 different subjects was used. The study aimed to test whether signatures of past pathogen exposure could be identified by cataloging public T cell receptors. To predict cytomegalovirus infection status, the study brought together high-throughput TCR immunosequencing, statistical association of individual TCRs with disease status, and machine learning.

CDR1 SEHNR and CDR2 FQNEAQ were looked up in the germline V gene (reference sequence). Including cysteine and phenylalanine, the CDR3 has 15 amino acids. Just CDR3 DNA is preserved here, 45 bases in frame from base 1. Relative to germline, V is missing 4 bases and J is missing 1 base, with 3 bases of the junction outside any gene match. Donors formed part of the validation cohort, which comprised fewer than 150 subjects and was distinct from the first cohort of 666 subjects. The study at large found these results: Across donors, most TCR sequences were observed very rarely, whereas some public TCRs were present in many individuals. In vitro tests confirmed that a few of the cytomegalovirus-associated TCR beta chains recognize cytomegalovirus antigens. The authors suggested that the approach could potentially be extended to other disease states and immunological phenotypes. The study gave a list of about 160 TCR beta chains associated with cytomegalovirus. The classifier was reported to diagnose cytomegalovirus status with high specificity and sensitivity in both the original cohort and the validation cohort. Of the cluster scores, around 95% were above 0 in a later analysis, which found that TCRs clustered in the first cohort also tended to co-occur in the 120 or so validation repertoires. The validation cohort had no HLA typing available for a later analysis, so co-occurrence within that cohort was assessed over all 120 or so repertoires.

The origin of this receptor is a woman aged 25 to 45 in good health and CMV-seropositive. Sample: PBMCs. The receptor chain draws on TRBV7-9 and TRBJ2-3, and TRBD2 aligns with 9 junction nucleotides. The encoded CDR3 is CASSSLAGGTDTQYF. The bases read TGTGCCAGCAGCTCCTTAGCGGGAGGCACAGATACGCAGTATTTT.